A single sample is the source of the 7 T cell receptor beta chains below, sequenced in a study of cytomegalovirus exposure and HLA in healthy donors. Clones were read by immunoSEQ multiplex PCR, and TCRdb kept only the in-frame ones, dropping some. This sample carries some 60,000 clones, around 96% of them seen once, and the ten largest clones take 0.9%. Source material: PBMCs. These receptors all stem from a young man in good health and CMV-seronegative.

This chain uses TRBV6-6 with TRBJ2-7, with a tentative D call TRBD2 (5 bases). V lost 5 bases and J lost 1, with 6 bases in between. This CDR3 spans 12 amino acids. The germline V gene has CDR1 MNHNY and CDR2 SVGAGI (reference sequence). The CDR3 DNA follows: TGTGCCAGCAGTGAGGGATCCTACGAGCAGTACTTC. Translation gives CASSEGSYEQYF.

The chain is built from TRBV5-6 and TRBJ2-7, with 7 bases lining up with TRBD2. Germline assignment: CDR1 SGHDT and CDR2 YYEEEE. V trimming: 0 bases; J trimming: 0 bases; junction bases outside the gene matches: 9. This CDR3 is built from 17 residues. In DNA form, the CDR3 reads TGTGCCAGCAGCTTGGCCCGGCTAGCGGACAACTCCTACGAGCAGTACTTC. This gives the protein CASSLARLADNSYEQYF.

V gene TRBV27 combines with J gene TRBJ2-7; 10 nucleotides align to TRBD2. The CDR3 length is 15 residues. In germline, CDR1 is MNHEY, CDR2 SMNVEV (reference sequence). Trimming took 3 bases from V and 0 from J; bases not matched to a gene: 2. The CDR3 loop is CASSFGLADSYEQYF. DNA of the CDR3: TGTGCCAGCAGTTTCGGACTAGCGGACTCCTACGAGCAGTACTTC.

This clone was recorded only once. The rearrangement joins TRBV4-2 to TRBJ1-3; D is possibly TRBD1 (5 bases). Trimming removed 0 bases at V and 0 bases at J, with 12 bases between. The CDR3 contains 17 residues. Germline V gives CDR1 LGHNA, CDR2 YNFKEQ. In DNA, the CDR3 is TGTGCCAGCAGCCAAGATTCTTCGGGGGACTCTGGAAACACCATATATTTT. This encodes CASSQDSSGDSGNTIYF.

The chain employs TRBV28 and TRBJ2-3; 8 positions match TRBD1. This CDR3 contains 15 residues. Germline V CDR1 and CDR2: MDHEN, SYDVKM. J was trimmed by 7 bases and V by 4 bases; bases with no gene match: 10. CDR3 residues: CASSSPSGGLNTQYF. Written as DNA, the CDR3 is TGTGCCAGCAGTTCCCCGTCAGGGGGCTTAAATACGCAGTATTTT.

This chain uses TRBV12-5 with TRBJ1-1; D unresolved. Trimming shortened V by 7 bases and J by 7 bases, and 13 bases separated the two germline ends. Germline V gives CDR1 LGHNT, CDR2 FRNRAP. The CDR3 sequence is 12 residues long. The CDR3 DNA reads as TGTGCTAGTGCCCCTAATAGAGGTGAAGCTTTCTTT. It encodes CASAPNRGEAFF.

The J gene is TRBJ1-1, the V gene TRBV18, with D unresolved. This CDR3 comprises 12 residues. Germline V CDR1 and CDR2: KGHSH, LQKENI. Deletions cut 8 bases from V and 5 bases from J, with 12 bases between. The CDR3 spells CASREGMTEAFF. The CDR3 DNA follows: TGTGCCAGCCGGGAAGGGATGACTGAAGCTTTCTTT.